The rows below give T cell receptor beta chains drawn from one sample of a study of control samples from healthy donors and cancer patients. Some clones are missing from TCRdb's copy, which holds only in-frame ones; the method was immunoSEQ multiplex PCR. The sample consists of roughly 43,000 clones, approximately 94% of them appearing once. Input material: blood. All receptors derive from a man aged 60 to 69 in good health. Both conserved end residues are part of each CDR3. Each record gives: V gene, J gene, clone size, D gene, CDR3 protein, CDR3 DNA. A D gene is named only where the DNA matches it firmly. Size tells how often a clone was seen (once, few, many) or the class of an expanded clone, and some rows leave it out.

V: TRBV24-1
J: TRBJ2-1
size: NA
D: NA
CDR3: CATSGSGTYNEQFF
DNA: TGTGCCACCAGTGGCAGCGGTACGTACAATGAGCAGTTCTTC

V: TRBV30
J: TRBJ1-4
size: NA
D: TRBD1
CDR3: CAWRGHKGAGTNEKLFF
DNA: TGTGCCTGGAGGGGGCACAAGGGGGCTGGAACTAATGAAAAACTGTTTTTT

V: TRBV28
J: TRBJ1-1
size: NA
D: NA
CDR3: CASSYSGWMNTEAFF
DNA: TGTGCCAGCAGTTATTCTGGGTGGATGAACACTGAAGCTTTCTTT

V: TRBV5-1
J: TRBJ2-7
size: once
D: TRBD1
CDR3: CASSIFEGGTGIYEQYF
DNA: TGCGCCAGCAGCATATTTGAGGGGGGGACAGGGATCTACGAGCAGTACTTC

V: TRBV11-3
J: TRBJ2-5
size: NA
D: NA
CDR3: CASSLVLWAGETQYF
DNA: TGTGCCAGCAGCTTAGTTCTATGGGCGGGGGAGACCCAGTACTTC

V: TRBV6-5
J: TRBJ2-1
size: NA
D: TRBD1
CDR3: CATGSGTGFEFF
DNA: TGTGCCACTGGCAGTGGGACAGGGTTCGAGTTCTTC

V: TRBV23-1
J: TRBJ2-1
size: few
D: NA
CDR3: CASTSPGQSSYNEQFF
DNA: TGCGCCAGCACCTCACCGGGACAAAGCTCCTACAATGAGCAGTTCTTC

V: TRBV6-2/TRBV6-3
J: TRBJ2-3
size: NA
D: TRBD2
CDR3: CASSYGIKREGPDTQYF
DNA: TGTGCCAGCAGTTACGGGATTAAGCGGGAGGGGCCAGATACGCAGTATTTT

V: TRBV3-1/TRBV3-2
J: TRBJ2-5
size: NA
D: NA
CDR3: CASSQATGRLEPMYF
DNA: TGTGCCAGCAGCCAAGCAACAGGTAGATTGGAACCTATGTACTTC

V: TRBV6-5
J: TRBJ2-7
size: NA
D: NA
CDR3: CASSQGQRGEQYF
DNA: TGTGCCAGCAGTCAGGGACAGCGGGGAGAGCAGTACTTC

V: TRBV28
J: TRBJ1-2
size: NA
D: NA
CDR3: CASSLSHRNGYTF
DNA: TGTGCCAGCAGTTTATCTCACAGAAATGGCTACACCTTC

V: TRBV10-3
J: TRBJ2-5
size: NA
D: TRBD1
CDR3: CAISPGTGLRETQYF
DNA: TGTGCCATCAGCCCGGGGACAGGCCTTCGGGAGACCCAGTACTTC

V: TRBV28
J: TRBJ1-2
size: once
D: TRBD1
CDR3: CASNQDRGGYTF
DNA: TGTGCCAGCAACCAGGACAGGGGAGGCTACACCTTC

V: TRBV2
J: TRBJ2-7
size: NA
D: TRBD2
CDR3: CASRTSGTYEQYF
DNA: TGTGCCAGTCGGACTAGCGGTACCTACGAGCAGTACTTC

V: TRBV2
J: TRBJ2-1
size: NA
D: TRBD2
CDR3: CASWTSGISYNEQFF
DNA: TGTGCCTCCTGGACTAGCGGGATCTCCTACAATGAGCAGTTCTTC

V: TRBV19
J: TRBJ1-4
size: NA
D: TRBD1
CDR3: CASSKQGGLATNEKLFF
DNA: TGTGCCAGTAGTAAACAGGGGGGACTTGCAACTAATGAAAAACTGTTTTTT

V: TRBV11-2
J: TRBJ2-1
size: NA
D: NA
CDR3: CASSLFPRGDEQFF
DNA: TGTGCCAGCAGCTTATTCCCACGTGGGGATGAGCAGTTCTTC

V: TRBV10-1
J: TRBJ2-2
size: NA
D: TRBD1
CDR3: CASRQGPNTGELFF
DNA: TGCGCCAGCAGACAGGGGCCAAACACCGGGGAGCTGTTTTTT

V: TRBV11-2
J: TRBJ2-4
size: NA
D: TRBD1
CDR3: CASRSVRGQGKAKNIQYF
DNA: TGTGCCAGCAGATCCGTTAGGGGGCAGGGGAAAGCCAAAAACATTCAGTACTTC

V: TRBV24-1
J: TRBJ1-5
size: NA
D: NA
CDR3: CATSEEGNQPQHF
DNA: TGTGCCACCAGTGAGGAGGGCAATCAGCCCCAGCATTTT

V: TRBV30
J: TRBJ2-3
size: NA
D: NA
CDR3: CAWSVHGAYTQYF
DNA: TGTGCCTGGAGTGTACATGGGGCGTATACGCAGTATTTT

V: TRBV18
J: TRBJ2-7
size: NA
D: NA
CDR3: CASSPADSSYEQYF
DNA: TGTGCCAGCTCACCCGCGGACAGCTCCTACGAGCAGTACTTC

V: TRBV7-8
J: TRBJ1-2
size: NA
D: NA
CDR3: CASSLAGGSGYTF
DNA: TGTGCCAGCAGCTTAGCCGGCGGGTCTGGCTACACCTTC

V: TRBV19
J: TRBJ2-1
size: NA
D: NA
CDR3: CASSIKGPFYNEQFF
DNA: TGTGCCAGTAGTATTAAGGGTCCCTTTTACAATGAGCAGTTCTTC

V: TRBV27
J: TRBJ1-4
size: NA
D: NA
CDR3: CASSFDYSQDSTNEKLFF
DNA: TGTGCCAGCAGCTTCGACTACTCGCAGGATTCAACTAATGAAAAACTGTTTTTT

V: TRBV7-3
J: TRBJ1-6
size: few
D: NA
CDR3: CASSLRVDRKNSPLHF
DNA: TGTGCCAGCAGCTTAAGAGTAGACAGGAAAAATTCACCCCTCCACTTT

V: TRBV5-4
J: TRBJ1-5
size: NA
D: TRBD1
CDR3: CASSPGTGPSQPQHF
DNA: TGTGCCAGCAGCCCAGGGACAGGGCCAAGTCAGCCCCAGCATTTT